A single T cell receptor beta chain is shown here with its context. The CDR3 has 15 amino acids. Germline V CDR1 and CDR2: SGHRS, YFSETQ. V shed 2 bases, J shed 5 bases, and the junction held 5 bases outside the gene matches. The source of the sample is a study of blood T cell repertoires in COVID-19. Across the whole study: Spain, Italy and the United States supplied samples that represented acute and convalescent COVID-19. PBMCs, B-cell-depleted T cells, or T cells were the source of the cDNA or gDNA that made up the material.

In the study's own analysis: Amplified reference gene primers provided the basis for estimating nucleated cell counts. Measured with immunoSEQ multiplex PCR; TCRdb has only the in-frame clones, and not every one. The DNA gave D and trimming, while V, J and clone size come from that table. The data hold 65,000 to 100,000 clones, with approximately 80% observed a single time. The gene calls are TRBV5-1 and TRBJ2-7, with 12 bases identical to TRBD1. This TCR was sampled from a human donor in a cohort sampled during active COVID-19. Sequencing used peripheral blood. In DNA, the CDR3 is TGCGCCAGCAGCTTCGGGACAGGGGGCATCGACGAGCAGTACTTC. Residues: CASSFGTGGIDEQYF.